In its sample, the clone carrying this T cell receptor (beta chain) was seen a few times. The length of the CDR3 is 15 residues. CDR1 is MRHNA and CDR2 is SNTAGT in the germline V gene. The V gene end was trimmed by 0 bases and the J gene end by 6 bases; junction bases not matched to a gene: 0. A single record per CDR3 protein comes from TCRdb applying MiXCR to the PCR reads. Counted here are roughly 20,000 distinct CDR3 sequences, 37% occurring once; the ten biggest clones make up 7.4%. This entry belongs to a study of immune characterization of retroperitoneal liposarcoma. This sequence originates from a male donor with retroperitoneal liposarcoma. The sequenced sample was blood. The chain links TRBV6-4 to TRBJ2-1; 12 bases agree with TRBD2. The chain's CDR3 is CASSDSTSGSNEQFF. The CDR3 nucleotides read TGTGCCAGCAGTGACTCGACTAGCGGGAGCAATGAGCAGTTCTTC.